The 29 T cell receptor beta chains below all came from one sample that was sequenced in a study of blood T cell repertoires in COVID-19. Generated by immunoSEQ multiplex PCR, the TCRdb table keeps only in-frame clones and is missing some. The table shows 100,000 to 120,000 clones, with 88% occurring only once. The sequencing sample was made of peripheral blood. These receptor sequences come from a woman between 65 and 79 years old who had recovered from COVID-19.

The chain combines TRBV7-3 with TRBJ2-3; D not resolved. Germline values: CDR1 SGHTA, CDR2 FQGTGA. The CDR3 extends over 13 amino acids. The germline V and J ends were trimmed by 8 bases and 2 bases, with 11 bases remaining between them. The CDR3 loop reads CASAAWHTDTQYF. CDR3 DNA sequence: TGTGCCAGCGCCGCCTGGCACACAGATACGCAGTATTTT.

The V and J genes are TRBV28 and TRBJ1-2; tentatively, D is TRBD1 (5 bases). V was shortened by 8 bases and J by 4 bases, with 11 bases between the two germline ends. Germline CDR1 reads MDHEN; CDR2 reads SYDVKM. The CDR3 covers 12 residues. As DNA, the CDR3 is TGTGCCAGCGGGGGAGGGACCTATGGCTACACCTTC. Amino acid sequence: CASGGGTYGYTF.

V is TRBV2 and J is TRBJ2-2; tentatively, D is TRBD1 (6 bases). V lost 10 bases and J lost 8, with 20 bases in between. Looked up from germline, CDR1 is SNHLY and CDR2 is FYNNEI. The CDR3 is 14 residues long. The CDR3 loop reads CATQQGISRGELFF. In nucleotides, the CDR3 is TGTGCCACCCAACAGGGAATCAGTAGGGGGGAGCTGTTTTTT.

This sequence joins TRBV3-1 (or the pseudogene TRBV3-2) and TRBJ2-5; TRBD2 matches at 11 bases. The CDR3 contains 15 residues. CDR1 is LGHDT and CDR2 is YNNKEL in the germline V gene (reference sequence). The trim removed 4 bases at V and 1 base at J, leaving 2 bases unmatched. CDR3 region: CASSPGLAVQETQYF. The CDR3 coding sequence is TGTGCCAGCAGCCCGGGACTAGCGGTCCAAGAGACCCAGTACTTC.

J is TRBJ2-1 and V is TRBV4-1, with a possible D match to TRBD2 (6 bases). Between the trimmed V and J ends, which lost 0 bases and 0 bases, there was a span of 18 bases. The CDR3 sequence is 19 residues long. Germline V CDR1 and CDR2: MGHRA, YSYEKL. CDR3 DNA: TGCGCCAGCAGCCAAGATTCCGTAGCTAGCGTTAGCTCCTACAATGAGCAGTTCTTC. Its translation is CASSQDSVASVSSYNEQFF.

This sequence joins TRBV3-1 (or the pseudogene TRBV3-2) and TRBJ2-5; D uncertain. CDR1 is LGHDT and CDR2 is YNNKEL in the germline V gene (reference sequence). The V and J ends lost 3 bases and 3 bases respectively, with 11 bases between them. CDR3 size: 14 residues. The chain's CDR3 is CASSQPTREETQYF. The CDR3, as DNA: TGTGCCAGCAGCCAGCCTACCCGTGAAGAGACCCAGTACTTC.

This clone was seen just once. The CDR3 nucleotides read TGTGCCAGCAGTTACATGCTAGCTAGCACAGATACGCAGTATTTT. Translated: CASSYMLASTDTQYF. The chain employs TRBV6-2 or TRBV6-3 and TRBJ2-3; TRBD2 is a possible D gene (5 bases). From germline, CDR1 is MNHEY and CDR2 SVGEGT. The ends were cut back, 2 bases at V and 0 bases at J, with 9 bases in the middle. This CDR3 spans 15 amino acids.

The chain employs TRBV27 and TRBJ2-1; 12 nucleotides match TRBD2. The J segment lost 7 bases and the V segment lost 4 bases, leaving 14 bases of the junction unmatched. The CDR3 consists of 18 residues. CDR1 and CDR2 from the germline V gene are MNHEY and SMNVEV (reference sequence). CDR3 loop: CASSSQTTSGRGWNEQFF. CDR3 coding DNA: TGTGCCAGCAGTTCCCAAACGACTAGCGGGAGAGGATGGAATGAGCAGTTCTTC.

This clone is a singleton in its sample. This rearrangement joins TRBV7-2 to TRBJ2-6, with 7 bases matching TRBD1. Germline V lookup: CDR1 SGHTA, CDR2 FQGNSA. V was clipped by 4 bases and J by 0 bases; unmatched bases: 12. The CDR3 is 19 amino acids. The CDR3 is CASSSLGQAALSGANVLTF. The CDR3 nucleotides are TGTGCCAGCAGCTCCCTCGGACAGGCTGCGCTCTCTGGGGCCAACGTCCTGACTTTC. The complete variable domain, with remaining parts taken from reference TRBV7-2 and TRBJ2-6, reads GAGVSQSPSNKVTEKGKDVELRCDPISGHTALYWYRQSLGQGLEFLIYFQGNSAPDKSGLPSDRFSAERTGGSVSTLTIQRTQQEDSAVYLCASSSLGQAALSGANVLTFGAGSRLTVL.

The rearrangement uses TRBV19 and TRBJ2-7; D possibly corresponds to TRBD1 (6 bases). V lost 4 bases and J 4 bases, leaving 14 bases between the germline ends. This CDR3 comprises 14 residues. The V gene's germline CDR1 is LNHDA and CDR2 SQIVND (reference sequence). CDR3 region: CASSTGTTGYEQYF. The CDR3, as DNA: TGTGCCAGTAGTACCGGAACCACAGGGTACGAGCAGTACTTC.

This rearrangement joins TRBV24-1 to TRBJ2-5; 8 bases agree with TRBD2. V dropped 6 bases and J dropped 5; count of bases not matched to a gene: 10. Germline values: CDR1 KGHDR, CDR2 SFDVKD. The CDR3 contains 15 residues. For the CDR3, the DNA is TGTGCCACCAGTCGGCGAGCGGGAGCGGGGGAGACCCAGTACTTC. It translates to CATSRRAGAGETQYF.

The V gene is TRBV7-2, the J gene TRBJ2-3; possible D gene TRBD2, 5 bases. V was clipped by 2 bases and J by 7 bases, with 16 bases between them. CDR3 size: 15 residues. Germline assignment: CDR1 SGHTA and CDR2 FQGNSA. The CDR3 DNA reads TGTGCCAGCAGCTTAACCCTAGCCTCTTCCCATACGCAGTATTTT. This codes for CASSLTLASSHTQYF.

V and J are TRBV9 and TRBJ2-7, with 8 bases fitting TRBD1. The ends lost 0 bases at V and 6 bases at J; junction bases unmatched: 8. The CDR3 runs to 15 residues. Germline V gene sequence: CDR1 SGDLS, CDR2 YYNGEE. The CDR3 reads CASSVAATGVGEQYF. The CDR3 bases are TGTGCCAGCAGCGTAGCCGCGACAGGGGTGGGCGAGCAGTACTTC. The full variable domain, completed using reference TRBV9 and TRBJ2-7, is DSGVTQTPKHLITATGQRVTLRCSPRSGDLSVYWYQQSLDQGLQFLIQYYNGEERAKGNILERFSAQQFPDLHSELNLSSLELGDSALYFCASSVAATGVGEQYFGPGTRLTVT.

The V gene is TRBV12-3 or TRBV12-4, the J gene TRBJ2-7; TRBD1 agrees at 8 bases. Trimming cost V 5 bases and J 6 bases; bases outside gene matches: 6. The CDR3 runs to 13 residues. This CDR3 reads CASSRTGTGEQYF. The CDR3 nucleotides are TGTGCCAGCAGTCGGACAGGGACGGGCGAGCAGTACTTC.

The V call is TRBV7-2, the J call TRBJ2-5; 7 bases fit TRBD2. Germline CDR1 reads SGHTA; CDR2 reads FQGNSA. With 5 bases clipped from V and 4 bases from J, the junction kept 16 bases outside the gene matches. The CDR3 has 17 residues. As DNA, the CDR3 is TGTGCCAGCAGCCCCTTCCCTCGGGGGAGGGAAGGAGAGACCCAGTACTTC. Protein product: CASSPFPRGREGETQYF.

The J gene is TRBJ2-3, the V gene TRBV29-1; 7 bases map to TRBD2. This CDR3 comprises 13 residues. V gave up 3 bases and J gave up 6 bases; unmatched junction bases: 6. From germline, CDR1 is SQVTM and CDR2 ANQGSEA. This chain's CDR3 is CSVDMGGGDTQYF. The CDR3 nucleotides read TGCAGCGTTGATATGGGGGGAGGGGATACGCAGTATTTT.

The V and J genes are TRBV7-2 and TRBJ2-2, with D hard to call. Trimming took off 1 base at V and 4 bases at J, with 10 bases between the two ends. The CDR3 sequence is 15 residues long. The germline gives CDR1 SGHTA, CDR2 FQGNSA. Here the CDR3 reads CASSLVPGRTGELFF. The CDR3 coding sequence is TGTGCCAGCAGCTTAGTCCCAGGTCGCACCGGGGAGCTGTTTTTT.

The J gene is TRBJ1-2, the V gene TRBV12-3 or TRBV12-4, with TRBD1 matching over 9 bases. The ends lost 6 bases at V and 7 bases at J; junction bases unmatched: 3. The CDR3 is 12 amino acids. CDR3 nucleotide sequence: TGTGCCAGCAGCGGGACAGGGTTTGGCTACACCTTC. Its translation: CASSGTGFGYTF.

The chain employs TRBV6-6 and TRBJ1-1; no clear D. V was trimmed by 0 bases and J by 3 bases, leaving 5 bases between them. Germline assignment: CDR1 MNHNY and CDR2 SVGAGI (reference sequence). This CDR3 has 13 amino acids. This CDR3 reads CASSYSEDTEAFF. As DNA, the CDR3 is TGTGCCAGCAGTTACTCGGAGGACACTGAAGCTTTCTTT.

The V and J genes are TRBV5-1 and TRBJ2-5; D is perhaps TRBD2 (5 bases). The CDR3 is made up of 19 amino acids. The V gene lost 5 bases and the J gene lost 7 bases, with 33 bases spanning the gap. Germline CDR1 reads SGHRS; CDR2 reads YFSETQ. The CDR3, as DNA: TGCGCCAGCAGTACCCCTCGGGGTGAACCATTGAAGACCCCTATGACCCAGTACTTC. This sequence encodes CASSTPRGEPLKTPMTQYF.

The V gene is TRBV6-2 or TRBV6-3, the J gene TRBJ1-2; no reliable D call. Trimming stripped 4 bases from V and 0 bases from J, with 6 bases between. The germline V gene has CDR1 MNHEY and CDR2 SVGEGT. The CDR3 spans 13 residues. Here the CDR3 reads CASSSGANYGYTF. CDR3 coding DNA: TGTGCCAGCAGTTCCGGAGCTAACTATGGCTACACCTTC.

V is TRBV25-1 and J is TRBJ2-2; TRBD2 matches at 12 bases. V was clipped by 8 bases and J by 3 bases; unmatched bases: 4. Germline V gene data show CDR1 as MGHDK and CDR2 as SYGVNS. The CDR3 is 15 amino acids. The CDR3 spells CASLGTSGHTGELFF. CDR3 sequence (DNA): TGTGCCAGCCTCGGGACTAGCGGGCACACCGGGGAGCTGTTTTTT.

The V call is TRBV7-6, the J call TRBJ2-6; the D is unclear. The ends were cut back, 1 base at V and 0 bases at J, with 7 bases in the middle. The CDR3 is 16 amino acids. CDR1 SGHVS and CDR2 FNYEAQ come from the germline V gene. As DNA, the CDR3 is TGTGCCAGCAGCTTAGGCCGGTACTCTGGGGCCAACGTCCTGACTTTC. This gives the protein CASSLGRYSGANVLTF.

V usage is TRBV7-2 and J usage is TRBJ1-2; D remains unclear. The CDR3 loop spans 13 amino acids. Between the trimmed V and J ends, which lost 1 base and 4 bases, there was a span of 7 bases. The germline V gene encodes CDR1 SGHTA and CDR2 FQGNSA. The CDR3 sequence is CASSLDRSYGYTF. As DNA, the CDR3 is TGTGCCAGCAGCTTAGACAGATCCTATGGCTACACCTTC. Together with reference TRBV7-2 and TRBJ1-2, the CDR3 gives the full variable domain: GAGVSQSPSNKVTEKGKDVELRCDPISGHTALYWYRQSLGQGLEFLIYFQGNSAPDKSGLPSDRFSAERTGGSVSTLTIQRTQQEDSAVYLCASSLDRSYGYTFGSGTRLTVV.

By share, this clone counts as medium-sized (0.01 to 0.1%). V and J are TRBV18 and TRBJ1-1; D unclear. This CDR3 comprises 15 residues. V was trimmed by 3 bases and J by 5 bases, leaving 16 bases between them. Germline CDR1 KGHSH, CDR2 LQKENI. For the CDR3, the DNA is TGTGCCAGCTCACCCTTGTGGAGGGTGGGGACTGAAGCTTTCTTT. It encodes CASSPLWRVGTEAFF.

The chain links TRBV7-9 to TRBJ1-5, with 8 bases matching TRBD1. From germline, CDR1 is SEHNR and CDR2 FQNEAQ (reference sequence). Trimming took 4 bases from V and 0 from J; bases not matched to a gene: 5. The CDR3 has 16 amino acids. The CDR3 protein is CASSSGTGNSNQPQHF. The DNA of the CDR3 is TGTGCCAGCAGCTCAGGGACAGGTAATAGCAATCAGCCCCAGCATTTT.

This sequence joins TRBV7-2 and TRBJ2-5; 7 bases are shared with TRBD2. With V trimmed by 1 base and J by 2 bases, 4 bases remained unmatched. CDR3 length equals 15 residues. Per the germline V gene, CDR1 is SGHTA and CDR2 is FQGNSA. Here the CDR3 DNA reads TGTGCCAGCAGCTTAGGGGGGGGACTTCAAGAGACCCAGTACTTC. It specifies CASSLGGGLQETQYF.

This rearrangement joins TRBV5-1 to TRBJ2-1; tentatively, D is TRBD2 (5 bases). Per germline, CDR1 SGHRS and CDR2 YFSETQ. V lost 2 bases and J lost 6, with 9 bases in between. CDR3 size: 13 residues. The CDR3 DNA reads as TGCGCCAGCAGCTTCGAGGGCCGCAATGAGCAGTTCTTC. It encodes CASSFEGRNEQFF.

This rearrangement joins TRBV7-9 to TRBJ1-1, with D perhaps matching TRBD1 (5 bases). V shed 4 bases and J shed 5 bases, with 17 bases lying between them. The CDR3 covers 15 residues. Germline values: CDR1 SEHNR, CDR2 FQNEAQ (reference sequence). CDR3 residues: CASSSTSRRGTEAFF. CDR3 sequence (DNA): TGTGCCAGCAGCTCCACATCACGCCGGGGGACTGAAGCTTTCTTT. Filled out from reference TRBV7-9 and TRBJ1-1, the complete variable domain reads DTGVSQNPRHKITKRGQNVTFRCDPISEHNRLYWYRQTLGQGPEFLTYFQNEAQLEKSRLLSDRFSAERPKGSFSTLEIQRTEQGDSAMYLCASSSTSRRGTEAFFGQGTRLTVV.